One and the same sample provided the 25 T cell receptor beta chains below, sequenced in a study of a mutant IDH1 vaccine in newly diagnosed glioma. Clones were read by immunoSEQ multiplex PCR, and TCRdb kept only the in-frame ones, dropping some. The table records about 68,000 clones, roughly 78% of them present only once. Time point defined: baseline, week 1 (first vaccination visit). Specified treatment: pre-vaccination baseline after standard-of-care therapy. The sample consisted of PBMCs, taken from a glioma patient treated with radiotherapy, temozolomide or both. These receptors were obtained from a man between 45 and 60 years old with glioma.

The chain combines TRBV27 with TRBJ2-1; D uncertain. The CDR3 spans 14 residues. CDR1 is MNHEY, CDR2 SMNVEV, per germline (reference sequence). The V end lost 3 bases, the J end lost 6 bases, and 12 bases lay between the germline ends. CDR3 residues: CASSLGKAVNEQFF. The CDR3 DNA reads TGTGCCAGCAGTTTGGGGAAGGCGGTCAATGAGCAGTTCTTC.

The chain couples TRBV29-1 to TRBJ1-1, with D hard to call. Trimming removed 4 bases at V and 11 bases at J, with 23 bases between. CDR1 is SQVTM and CDR2 is ANQGSEA in the germline V gene. This CDR3 region has 14 residues. The CDR3 DNA is TGCAGCGTTGGGGCCACGAGCTCCCGCGGGCCGGCTTTCTTT. This translates into CSVGATSSRGPAFF.

The V and J genes are TRBV7-8 and TRBJ2-2; D gene unclear. V was trimmed by 4 bases and J by 4 bases, leaving 4 bases between them. From germline, CDR1 is SGHVS and CDR2 FQNEAQ. The CDR3 contains 12 residues. The CDR3 protein is CASSSSTGELFF. CDR3 coding DNA: TGTGCCAGCAGCTCCAGCACCGGGGAGCTGTTTTTT.

The V and J genes are TRBV16 and TRBJ1-1; 9 bases fit TRBD1. Germline trimming cut 4 bases from V and 9 bases from J; bases unmatched to any gene: 3. Germline V gene lookup returns CDR1 KGHSY and CDR2 FQNENV. The CDR3 has 12 amino acids. Here the CDR3 reads CASSPGTGKAFF. CDR3 coding DNA: TGTGCCAGCAGCCCTGGGACAGGGAAAGCTTTCTTT.

The chain couples TRBV6-1 to TRBJ1-2, with a possible D match to TRBD1 (5 bases). This CDR3 spans 15 amino acids. Trimming took off 4 bases at V and 6 bases at J, with 18 bases between the two ends. In germline, CDR1 is MNHNS, CDR2 SASEGT. CDR3 in DNA: TGTGCCAGCAGTGCCAGCGGGACTGGTAGAAATGGCTACACCTTC. Its translation is CASSASGTGRNGYTF.

This clone has more than one count but fewer than ten. This rearrangement joins TRBV5-1 to TRBJ1-2; weak D call: TRBD1 (5 bases). The V gene's germline CDR1 is SGHRS and CDR2 YFSETQ. The CDR3 length is 14 residues. Trimming removed 4 bases from V and 3 bases from J, with 13 bases in between. This CDR3 reads CASSPRGTDYGYTF. DNA of the CDR3: TGCGCCAGCAGCCCGCGTGGGACGGACTATGGCTACACCTTC.

The J gene is TRBJ2-7, the V gene TRBV6-1; D gene unclear. The CDR3 runs 13 residues. Germline V gives CDR1 MNHNS, CDR2 SASEGT. V was clipped by 3 bases and J by 5 bases, with 11 bases between them. CDR3 sequence (DNA): TGTGCCAGCAGTGAGGTAGAGATGGACGAGCAGTACTTC. Translated, it gives CASSEVEMDEQYF.

This rearrangement joins TRBV6-5 to TRBJ2-1; D remains unclear. CDR3 length: 13 amino acids. Deletions cut 10 bases from V and 6 bases from J, with 16 bases between. Germline V gives CDR1 MNHEY, CDR2 SVGAGI. The CDR3 region is CATGPAAPNEQFF. Here the CDR3 DNA reads TGTGCCACCGGTCCCGCGGCGCCCAATGAGCAGTTCTTC.

V usage is TRBV11-3 and J usage is TRBJ1-5; 11 nucleotides align to TRBD1. V was clipped by 5 bases and J by 6 bases; unmatched bases: 9. This CDR3 has 16 amino acids. Germline V CDR1 and CDR2: SGHNT, YENEEA. The CDR3, as DNA: TGTGCCAGCAGCCAACCTAGGGACAGGGGGACTCAGCCCCAGCATTTT. Its protein product is CASSQPRDRGTQPQHF.

This rearrangement joins TRBV5-1 to TRBJ2-7; D is unresolved. Trimming stripped 0 bases from V and 3 bases from J, with 7 bases between. This CDR3 contains 13 residues. Germline loops: CDR1 SGHRS, CDR2 YFSETQ. The CDR3 region has the DNA TGCGCCAGCAGCTTGGCTACTGACTACGAGCAGTACTTC. Encoded protein: CASSLATDYEQYF.

As to this clone: The sample has other DNA sequences that encode this CDR3 too. V usage is TRBV18 and J usage is TRBJ1-1; maybe TRBD1 (5 bases). Deletions cut 3 bases from V and 2 bases from J, with 7 bases between. The CDR3 sequence is 13 residues long. CDR1 is KGHSH and CDR2 is LQKENI in the germline V gene. The CDR3 DNA is TGTGCCAGCTCACCGCAGGGAAACACTGAAGCTTTCTTT. Its translation: CASSPQGNTEAFF.

V and J are TRBV4-2 and TRBJ1-2; 7 bases fit TRBD1. Germline CDR1 reads LGHNA; CDR2 reads YNFKEQ. The trim removed 1 base at V and 2 bases at J, leaving 7 bases unmatched. The CDR3 totals 16 residues. The CDR3 reads CASSQARDSLNYGYTF. Written as DNA, the CDR3 is TGTGCCAGCAGCCAAGCCCGGGACAGCCTAAACTATGGCTACACCTTC.

The rearrangement links TRBV10-1 to TRBJ1-1; unclear D gene. Trimming removed 7 bases from V and 8 bases from J, with 14 bases in between. Germline V lookup: CDR1 WNHNN, CDR2 SYGVQD (reference sequence). The CDR3 spans 12 residues. The CDR3 nucleotides are TGCGCCAGCAAAGGCAGCCTTCACGAAGCTTTCTTT. This encodes CASKGSLHEAFF.

V usage is TRBV7-9 and J usage is TRBJ2-7; D may be TRBD1 (5 bases). Trimming stripped 5 bases from V and 3 bases from J, with 11 bases between. This CDR3 is 13 amino acids long. Germline loops: CDR1 SEHNR, CDR2 FQNEAQ (reference sequence). The CDR3 is CASSDSVFYEQYF. The CDR3 DNA follows: TGTGCCAGCAGCGACAGTGTCTTCTACGAGCAGTACTTC.

This clone was picked up a small number of times. The rearrangement links TRBV11-2 to TRBJ1-1, with D tentatively TRBD1 (6 bases). Germline V gene lookup returns CDR1 SGHAT and CDR2 FQNNGV. V lost 1 base to trimming and J lost 4 bases, with 13 bases between them. This CDR3 has 15 amino acids. For the CDR3, the DNA is TGTGCCAGCAGCTTAGCGGGGGGGCTCAGCACTGAAGCTTTCTTT. Amino acids: CASSLAGGLSTEAFF.

The chain uses TRBV9 and TRBJ1-4, with 10 bases that match TRBD1. The V gene end was trimmed by 3 bases and the J gene end by 5 bases; junction bases not matched to a gene: 10. CDR3 length: 17 residues. From germline, CDR1 is SGDLS and CDR2 YYNGEE. The CDR3 nucleotides read TGTGCCAGCAGCGGGGGGGGGACAGGGGCCTTAAATGAAAAACTGTTTTTT. The encoded protein is CASSGGGTGALNEKLFF. The full variable domain, with the rest looked up from reference TRBV9 and TRBJ1-4, is DSGVTQTPKHLITATGQRVTLRCSPRSGDLSVYWYQQSLDQGLQFLIQYYNGEERAKGNILERFSAQQFPDLHSELNLSSLELGDSALYFCASSGGGTGALNEKLFFGSGTQLSVL.

The chain links TRBV10-3 to TRBJ1-1; 9 bases map to TRBD1. The CDR3 consists of 15 residues. Germline values: CDR1 ENHRY, CDR2 SYGVKD. V dropped 6 bases and J dropped 2; count of bases not matched to a gene: 7. The chain's CDR3 is CAISEQGAGNTEAFF. As DNA, the CDR3 is TGTGCCATCAGCGAACAGGGGGCTGGAAACACTGAAGCTTTCTTT.

The chain has TRBV9 and TRBJ2-4; D is undetermined. Trimming stripped 4 bases from V and 6 bases from J, with 14 bases between. This CDR3 has 14 residues. In germline, CDR1 is SGDLS, CDR2 YYNGEE. The CDR3 region has the DNA TGTGCCAGCAGCCCCTCGGGTGATGGAAACATTCAGTACTTC. This sequence encodes CASSPSGDGNIQYF.

The CDR3 loop is CASSVEGRVGEKLFF. Written as DNA, the CDR3 is TGTGCCAGCAGCGTAGAGGGTAGGGTTGGTGAAAAACTGTTTTTT. The chain couples TRBV9 to TRBJ1-4; no firm D call. In germline, CDR1 is SGDLS, CDR2 YYNGEE. Trimming shortened V by 0 bases and J by 7 bases, and 13 bases separated the two germline ends. The CDR3 covers 15 residues.

The gene calls are TRBV5-1 and TRBJ2-1; D ambiguous. The CDR3 contains 15 residues. Germline loops: CDR1 SGHRS, CDR2 YFSETQ. V was cut by 0 bases and J by 8 bases, with 15 bases left in between. CDR3 sequence reads: CASSLEIPREDEQFF. DNA of the CDR3: TGCGCCAGCAGCTTGGAGATCCCCCGAGAGGATGAGCAGTTCTTC.

The chain couples TRBV4-1 to TRBJ1-4; tentative D call: TRBD1 (5 bases). V lost 0 bases and J lost 2, with 10 bases in between. Germline V gene data show CDR1 as MGHRA and CDR2 as YSYEKL. The CDR3 runs 16 residues. CDR3 nucleotides: TGCGCCAGCAGCCAAGATACGGGGGATACTAATGAAAAACTGTTTTTT. Residues: CASSQDTGDTNEKLFF.

The genes are TRBV15 and TRBJ1-2, with TRBD1 as a possible D gene (5 bases). The CDR3 has 15 amino acids. V lost 5 bases and J 4 bases, leaving 17 bases between the germline ends. CDR1 and CDR2 from the germline V gene are LNHNV and YYDKDF (reference sequence). CDR3 residues: CATSGGGWGIYGYTF. The CDR3 region has the DNA TGTGCCACCAGCGGCGGGGGTTGGGGAATCTATGGCTACACCTTC. Together with reference TRBV15 and TRBJ1-2, the CDR3 gives the full variable domain: DAMVIQNPRYQVTQFGKPVTLSCSQTLNHNVMYWYQQKSSQAPKLLFHYYDKDFNNEADTPDNFQSRRPNTSFCFLDIRSPGLGDTAMYLCATSGGGWGIYGYTFGSGTRLTVV.

The rearrangement uses TRBV7-9 and TRBJ2-7; tentatively, D is TRBD2 (6 bases). The CDR3 length is 15 residues. Germline CDR1 and CDR2: SEHNR and FQNEAQ (reference sequence). Deletions cut 5 bases from V and 0 bases from J, with 14 bases between. Here the CDR3 reads CASSHRSGYSYEQYF. The CDR3 DNA sequence: TGTGCCAGCAGCCACCGCAGCGGGTACTCCTACGAGCAGTACTTC.

This clone was counted between two and nine times. The chain employs TRBV6-1 and TRBJ1-2, with D tentatively TRBD1 (5 bases). V was pared by 1 base and J by 7 bases, with 7 bases between. CDR3 length: 12 residues. Germline CDR1 reads MNHNS; CDR2 reads SASEGT. The CDR3 region is CASSEEGFGYTF. The CDR3 DNA is TGTGCCAGCAGTGAAGAGGGGTTTGGCTACACCTTC.

The chain uses TRBV6-5 and TRBJ2-5, with D unclear. CDR1 and CDR2 from the germline V gene are MNHEY and SVGAGI. V lost 2 bases, J lost 1 base, and 5 bases lay in between. This CDR3 is built from 13 residues. Written as DNA, the CDR3 is TGTGCCAGCAGTTACACGGGCCAAGAGACCCAGTACTTC. Protein product: CASSYTGQETQYF.